This TCR beta chain was captured in a study of cytomegalovirus exposure and HLA in healthy donors. Study details: Later, an analysis reported that the approximately 120 validation repertoires had used the same platform as the approximately 720 first-cohort repertoires. Study-level findings and limits: Among TCR sequences, most were rare, though some public TCRs appeared in many donors. The study labeled 150 to 200 TCR beta chains cytomegalovirus-associated.

The donors were members of the roughly 120-subject validation cohort (separate from the approximately 670-subject first cohort). Data came from immunoSEQ multiplex PCR; TCRdb stores just in-frame clones and leaves some out. Of about 280,000 clones in the sample, 85% to 90% were seen once. With respect to this clone: What it binds is unknown.

J was trimmed by 5 bases and V by 10 bases; bases with no gene match: 10. The CDR3 totals 14 residues. Germline CDR1 MDHEN, CDR2 SYDVKM. The origin of this receptor is a woman younger than 30 in good health and CMV-seronegative. The sample taken for sequencing was PBMCs. V gene TRBV28 combines with J gene TRBJ1-2, with 10 bases that match TRBD1. The CDR3 nucleotides read TGTGCCACCTACTTCCGACAGGGGGCTTATGGCTACACCTTC. Amino acids: CATYFRQGAYGYTF.